A single sample is the source of the 5 T cell receptor beta chains below, sequenced in a study of blood T cell repertoires in COVID-19. Using immunoSEQ multiplex PCR, the repertoire was profiled, and TCRdb retains in-frame clones only, with some absent. The sample lists over 200,000 clones; about 90% were seen once. What was sequenced was PBMCs or T cells enriched from blood (not recorded which). The receptor set was obtained from a woman between 50 and 59 years old in a cohort exposed to, infected with or recovered from COVID-19 (not recorded which).

The genes are TRBV4-2 and TRBJ1-1; 7 bases align to TRBD1. The CDR3 is 14 amino acids. V shed 6 bases, J shed 5 bases, and the junction held 9 bases outside the gene matches. Germline values: CDR1 LGHNA, CDR2 YNFKEQ. CDR3 sequence: CASRHTGEGTEAFF. The DNA of the CDR3 is TGTGCCAGCAGGCACACAGGGGAAGGTACTGAAGCTTTCTTT.

The V and J genes are TRBV5-1 and TRBJ1-2; 9 positions match TRBD1. Germline CDR1 SGHRS, CDR2 YFSETQ. The trim removed 3 bases at V and 4 bases at J, leaving 7 bases unmatched. This CDR3 is built from 15 residues. In nucleotides, the CDR3 is TGCGCCAGCAGCTCGGGGGGACAGGGAGCCTATGGCTACACCTTC. Translated: CASSSGGQGAYGYTF. The entire variable domain, with the rest obtained from reference TRBV5-1 and TRBJ1-2, is as follows: KAGVTQTPRYLIKTRGQQVTLSCSPISGHRSVSWYQQTPGQGLQFLFEYFSETQRNKGNFPGRFSGRQFSNSRSEMNVSTLELGDSALYLCASSSGGQGAYGYTFGSGTRLTVV.

V is TRBV6-5 and J is TRBJ1-2, with D unresolved. The CDR3 contains 14 residues. Per the germline V gene, CDR1 is MNHEY and CDR2 is SVGAGI. V lost 6 bases and J lost 2, with 13 bases in between. The CDR3 DNA reads TGTGCCAGCAGGATAGCCGGGGTCAACTATGGCTACACCTTC. Its protein product is CASRIAGVNYGYTF.

CDR3 sequence (DNA): TGTGCCAGCATCGGGGGGGGCTCCTATAATTCACCCCTCCACTTT. Encoded protein: CASIGGGSYNSPLHF. The chain uses TRBV7-2 and TRBJ1-6; a possible D gene is TRBD1 (5 bases). The germline gives CDR1 SGHTA, CDR2 FQGNSA. With 7 bases removed from V and 0 bases from J, the gap between germline ends came to 10 bases. The CDR3 has 15 amino acids. Full variable domain (missing parts from reference TRBV7-2 and TRBJ1-6): GAGVSQSPSNKVTEKGKDVELRCDPISGHTALYWYRQSLGQGLEFLIYFQGNSAPDKSGLPSDRFSAERTGGSVSTLTIQRTQQEDSAVYLCASIGGGSYNSPLHFGNGTRLTVT.

The chain uses TRBV6-6 and TRBJ2-7, with TRBD1 matching 8 bases. Germline CDR1 and CDR2: MNHNY and SVGAGI (reference sequence). V was clipped by 5 bases and J by 1 base; unmatched bases: 19. This CDR3 comprises 19 residues. This chain's CDR3 is CASSHKQGVLRTQSYEQYF. The CDR3 nucleotides read TGTGCCAGCAGTCACAAACAGGGGGTCTTGAGAACCCAATCCTACGAGCAGTACTTC.